This paragraph covers one TCR beta chain sequence. These data come from a study of control samples from healthy donors and cancer patients. Repertoires were generated with immunoSEQ multiplex PCR, while TCRdb's copy carries only in-frame clones and drops some. The table lists 190,000 or so clones, 90% to 95% of them singletons. Germline CDR1 is SNHLY and CDR2 is FYNNEI. V shed 8 bases and J shed 1 base, with 14 bases lying between them. The CDR3 is 14 amino acids. This receptor was identified in a man between 18 and 29 years old in good health. Material for sequencing was blood. The V call is TRBV2, the J call TRBJ1-1, with D tentatively TRBD1 (5 bases). CDR3 sequence (DNA): TGTGCCAGCGGGTGGGGCGGCTCGAACACTGAAGCTTTCTTT. Residues: CASGWGGSNTEAFF.